The clone carrying this T cell receptor (beta chain) was observed many times. Its antigen is undetermined. These data are taken from a study of regulatory T cells in long-lasting Graves disease. The CDR3 extends over 14 amino acids. V lost 3 bases to trimming and J lost 2 bases, with 11 bases between them. Per the germline V gene, CDR1 is KGHSH and CDR2 is LQKENI. To make TCR beta libraries, researchers used iRepertoire HTBI primers and Arm-PCR of CDR3 regions. A single record per CDR3 protein comes from TCRdb applying MiXCR to the multiplex PCR reads. The table has 550,000 to 650,000 distinct CDR3 sequences, about 16% seen once. Time point indicated: newly diagnosed GD, antithyroid drugs for less than 3 months. PBMC-extracted RNA yielded the TCR library. Study outcomes and limitations: Persistent patients shared more public clonotypes (fewer than 3,000) than newly diagnosed patients (approximately 1,000).

This same sample was also part of a study on T cells in Graves' hyperthyroidism and ophthalmopathy. That paper states: First-round RT-PCR with HTBI primers amplified the TCR CDR3 region.

Sequences were derived from peripheral blood mononuclear cells (PBMCs), sampled at new diagnosis, from a patient treated with antithyroid drugs. The chain combines TRBV18 with TRBJ2-7; weak D call: TRBD1 (6 bases). The source is a man younger than 35 with Graves disease. Written as DNA, the CDR3 is TGTGCCAGCTCACCCGGACAGATGGCCTACGAGCAGTACTTC. Encoded protein: CASSPGQMAYEQYF.